This T cell receptor (beta chain) appears in the sequencing data of a study of persistence of HIV-infected CD4 T cells. An overlapping HIV-1 Gag peptide pool stimulated these cells at about 0.9 ug/peptide/mL. CD40L-negative CD69-negative CD45RO-high memory CD4+ T cells were sorted as populations depleted of antigen-responding cells. A roughly 20-hour stimulation of CD8-depleted PBMCs used anti-CD28/CD49d costimulation, CD40-blocking antibody and enfuvirtide. Germline V gene data show CDR1 as SNHLY and CDR2 as FYNNEI. The CDR3 is 14 residues long. V was shortened by 5 bases and J by 0 bases, with 9 bases between the two germline ends. Overall study findings and caveats: Antigen-responding cells were enriched for degenerate expanded CDR3beta sequences.

This was the immunoSEQ version 4 assay in survey mode. Using immunoSEQ multiplex PCR, the repertoire was profiled, and TCRdb retains in-frame clones only, with some absent. The sample records 64,000 or so clones, roughly 75% being singletons. Only a few counts were recorded for this clone. Its antigen remains unknown. The TCR was taken from an adult man with HIV who was CMV-seropositive. This chain joins TRBV2 and TRBJ2-3, with a possible D match to TRBD1 (6 bases). Source: CD4+ T cells sorted from PBMCs after approximately 18-hour stimulation, taken from a patient who received antiretroviral therapy. The CDR3 DNA reads as TGTGCCAGCAGTTGGACAGTTAGCACAGATACGCAGTATTTT. Amino acids: CASSWTVSTDTQYF. The entire variable domain, with the rest obtained from reference TRBV2 and TRBJ2-3, is as follows: EPEVTQTPSHQVTQMGQEVILRCVPISNHLYFYWYRQILGQKVEFLVSFYNNEISEKSEIFDDQFSVERPDGSNFTLKIRSTKLEDSAMYFCASSWTVSTDTQYFGPGTRLTVL.